This T cell receptor (beta chain) was captured by sequencing in a study of control samples from healthy donors and cancer patients. Some clones are missing from TCRdb's copy, which holds only in-frame ones; the method was immunoSEQ multiplex PCR. Counted here are 150,000 to 200,000 clones, approximately 94% occurring once; the ten biggest clones make up 7.5% to 8.5%. Germline V gives CDR1 SGHDN, CDR2 FVKESK. V lost 1 base and J 4 bases, leaving 9 bases between the germline ends. The CDR3 contains 14 residues. The sequence came from a woman aged 40 to 55 in good health. Sequenced: blood. This sequence joins TRBV14 and TRBJ2-3, with TRBD1 as a possible D gene (5 bases). The CDR3 bases are TGTGCCAGCAGCCAAGTCAGGGCCGCAGATACGCAGTATTTT. It codes for CASSQVRAADTQYF.